The rows below give T cell receptor beta chains drawn from one sample of a study of blood T cell repertoires in COVID-19. Sequenced by immunoSEQ multiplex PCR; TCRdb stores in-frame clones only, minus some. The sample records 55,000 to 70,000 clones, 87% being singletons. The sequenced sample was peripheral blood. These receptors originate from a man in his sixties with active or convalescent COVID-19. CDR3s include the opening cysteine and the closing phenylalanine or tryptophan. The order of the fields is D gene, clone size, V gene, J gene, CDR3 length, CDR3 protein, CDR3 DNA. The D gene is left open where the match is weak. A row's size may be missing; if present it is once, few, many or a size class.

.,once,TRBV6-5,TRBJ2-1,16,CASSYSTGASYNEQFF,TGTGCCAGCAGTTACTCGACTGGTGCTTCCTACAATGAGCAGTTCTTC
TRBD2,few,TRBV28,TRBJ2-3,13,CASSSLGGSTQYF,TGTGCCAGCAGTTCTCTGGGGGGGAGTACGCAGTATTTT
.,.,TRBV11-2,TRBJ1-1,14,CASSAGQRRTEAFF,TGTGCCAGCAGCGCCGGGCAGCGGAGGACTGAAGCTTTCTTT
TRBD2,.,TRBV5-4,TRBJ2-3,15,CASSLLAGVTDTQYF,TGTGCCAGCAGCCTACTAGCGGGAGTGACAGATACGCAGTATTTT
TRBD1,.,TRBV11-2,TRBJ1-6,15,CASTLATGGNSPLHF,TGTGCCAGCACCCTCGCAACAGGGGGGAATTCACCCCTCCACTTT
.,.,TRBV6-5,TRBJ2-1,13,CASSRKGSSEQFF,TGTGCCAGCTCTCGGAAGGGGTCAAGTGAGCAGTTCTTC
TRBD1,once,TRBV30,TRBJ2-1,20,CAWSAQAPHRDRGLGNEQFF,TGTGCCTGGAGTGCCCAGGCCCCACACCGGGACAGGGGGCTAGGGAATGAGCAGTTCTTC
.,.,TRBV2,TRBJ2-7,14,CASSEALGRYEQYF,TGTGCCAGCAGTGAAGCGCTTGGGCGCTACGAGCAGTACTTC
TRBD2,few,TRBV6-5,TRBJ2-1,14,CASSYGAGWNEQFF,TGTGCCAGCAGTTACGGAGCGGGGTGGAATGAGCAGTTCTTC
TRBD1,.,TRBV28,TRBJ2-3,15,CASSLSRTGSNTQYF,TGTGCCAGCAGTCTGTCCCGGACAGGCTCAAATACGCAGTATTTT
TRBD1,.,TRBV6-2/TRBV6-3,TRBJ1-5,19,CASSYSLIRRDRSSQPQHF,TGTGCCAGCAGTTACTCTCTAATACGCCGGGACAGATCATCTCAGCCCCAGCATTTT
TRBD2,.,TRBV5-1,TRBJ2-3,16,CASSLAWGGDTDTQYF,TGCGCCAGCAGCTTGGCTTGGGGGGGGGACACAGATACGCAGTATTTT
.,few,TRBV7-3,TRBJ1-6,16,CASSSRPQGNNSPLHF,TGTGCCAGCAGCTCTAGACCCCAGGGGAATAATTCACCCCTCCACTTT
.,once,TRBV19,TRBJ1-5,13,CASSNIQDQPQHF,TGTGCCAGTAGTAACATACAGGATCAGCCCCAGCATTTT
TRBD1,.,TRBV9,TRBJ1-6,14,CASSVGTGTSPLHF,TGTGCCAGCAGCGTAGGGACAGGGACCTCACCCCTCCACTTT
TRBD1,.,TRBV6-4,TRBJ1-1,13,CASRGDRDTEAFF,TGTGCCAGCAGGGGCGACAGGGACACTGAAGCTTTCTTT
.,.,TRBV9,TRBJ1-1,15,CASSVQSGMNTEAFF,TGTGCCAGCAGCGTACAGTCAGGGATGAACACTGAAGCTTTCTTT
TRBD1,.,TRBV5-1,TRBJ2-1,16,CASSPIGQGGINEQFF,TGCGCCAGCAGCCCGATAGGACAGGGGGGAATCAATGAGCAGTTCTTC
TRBD1,.,TRBV5-1,TRBJ1-4,15,CASSKQGADNEKLFF,TGCGCCAGCAGTAAACAGGGGGCAGATAATGAAAAACTGTTTTTT
.,.,TRBV5-1,TRBJ1-4,15,CASSLGRGINEKLFF,TGCGCCAGCAGCTTGGGGCGGGGGATTAATGAAAAACTGTTTTTT
TRBD1,.,TRBV7-2,TRBJ2-7,14,CASSRTGPLLEFYF,TGTGCCAGCAGCCGGACAGGGCCCCTCCTCGAGTTCTACTTC
.,.,TRBV24-1,TRBJ1-5,14,CATSETHSNQPQHF,TGTGCCACCAGTGAAACACATAGCAATCAGCCCCAGCATTTT
.,.,TRBV24-1,TRBJ1-2,11,CATSGGAGYTF,TGTGCCACCTCGGGGGGAGCGGGCTACACCTTC
.,.,TRBV7-9,TRBJ2-3,16,CASSPAAMTSTDTQYF,TGTGCCAGCAGCCCGGCGGCAATGACGAGCACAGATACGCAGTATTTT
.,once,TRBV19,TRBJ2-7,13,CASRGARFYEQYF,TGTGCCAGTAGGGGGGCTCGGTTCTACGAGCAGTACTTC
TRBD1,once,TRBV28,TRBJ1-2,12,CASKTGAYGYTF,TGTGCCAGTAAAACAGGGGCCTATGGCTACACCTTC
.,.,TRBV19,TRBJ2-5,13,CASAPASQETQYF,TGTGCCAGCGCCCCCGCGAGCCAAGAGACCCAGTACTTC
.,few,TRBV6-5,TRBJ2-7,14,CASSRTLSSYEQYF,TGTGCCAGCTCGCGGACTTTGTCCTCCTACGAGCAGTACTTC
.,.,TRBV19,TRBJ1-4,14,CASSKASRDEKLFF,TGTGCCAGTAGTAAAGCGAGTCGGGATGAAAAACTGTTTTTT
.,.,TRBV7-2,TRBJ2-1,16,CASSSSGTYVYNEQFF,TGTGCCAGCAGCTCGTCCGGGACTTATGTTTACAATGAGCAGTTCTTC
.,.,TRBV19,TRBJ2-2,17,CASSIKTGHTNTGELFF,TGTGCCAGTAGTATCAAGACTGGACACACTAACACCGGGGAGCTGTTTTTT
TRBD2,.,TRBV6-2/TRBV6-3,TRBJ2-1,15,CASSKAGDSYNEQFF,TGTGCCAGCAGCAAAGCGGGGGACTCCTACAATGAGCAGTTCTTC
TRBD1,.,TRBV28,TRBJ1-1,15,CASKSAGGLNTEAFF,TGTGCCAGCAAGTCGGCAGGGGGCCTGAACACTGAAGCTTTCTTT
.,.,TRBV11-1,TRBJ1-1,14,CASSFSEGRAEAFF,TGTGCCAGCAGCTTTAGCGAGGGAAGGGCTGAAGCTTTCTTT
.,.,TRBV11-2,TRBJ2-2,16,CASSQVEGGNTGELFF,TGTGCCAGCAGCCAGGTCGAGGGAGGTAACACCGGGGAGCTGTTTTTT
.,.,TRBV6-1,TRBJ1-1,15,CASSDLWPGLIEAFF,TGTGCCAGCAGTGATTTGTGGCCGGGATTGATTGAAGCTTTCTTT
.,once,TRBV6-5,TRBJ1-5,15,CASSQTGSSNQPQHF,TGTGCCAGCAGCCAAACAGGGTCCAGCAATCAGCCCCAGCATTTT
TRBD1,.,TRBV15,TRBJ2-5,14,CATSSSGGLETQYF,TGTGCCACCAGCAGCTCAGGGGGTTTGGAGACCCAGTACTTC
.,once,TRBV5-1,TRBJ2-1,12,CASSSIYNEQFF,TGCGCCAGCAGCTCCATTTACAATGAGCAGTTCTTC
.,.,TRBV6-1,TRBJ2-5,15,CASSEIRVSWETQYF,TGTGCCAGCAGTGAAATTCGAGTTAGCTGGGAGACCCAGTACTTC
TRBD1,.,TRBV2,TRBJ1-2,13,CASKRTGLYGYTF,TGTGCCAGCAAAAGGACAGGGTTATATGGCTACACCTTC
.,.,TRBV28,TRBJ1-4,12,CATQLENEKLFF,TGTGCCACCCAATTAGAGAATGAAAAACTGTTTTTT
TRBD1,.,TRBV5-1,TRBJ1-4,15,CASSPQTGSNEKLFF,TGCGCCAGCAGCCCCCAGACAGGGAGTAATGAAAAACTGTTTTTT
TRBD1,.,TRBV7-2,TRBJ1-5,19,CASSSRDQGAGRSNQPQHF,TGTGCCAGCAGCTCGAGGGATCAGGGGGCGGGAAGAAGCAATCAGCCCCAGCATTTT
.,once,TRBV2,TRBJ2-2,17,CASLARLAPTRTGELFF,TGTGCCAGCCTCGCGAGACTGGCCCCCACAAGGACCGGGGAGCTGTTTTTT
TRBD2,.,TRBV19,TRBJ2-1,16,CASSAPGRTAKNEQFF,TGTGCCAGTAGTGCCCCCGGGAGGACCGCTAAGAATGAGCAGTTCTTC
TRBD2,.,TRBV27,TRBJ2-7,14,CASRGLAGGLEQYF,TGTGCCAGCAGGGGACTAGCGGGGGGTCTTGAGCAGTACTTC
.,.,TRBV14,TRBJ2-7,15,CASSQDLGEPYEQYF,TGTGCCAGCAGCCAAGATCTTGGGGAGCCCTACGAGCAGTACTTC
.,once,TRBV4-2,TRBJ1-2,15,CASSQDQQGIYGYTF,TGTGCCAGCAGCCAAGATCAGCAGGGAATCTATGGCTACACCTTC
.,.,TRBV7-6,TRBJ1-2,13,CASSPGLSYGYTF,TGTGCCAGCAGCCCCGGACTGAGCTATGGCTACACCTTC
TRBD1,few,TRBV4-2,TRBJ1-1,14,CASSLDRVGTEAFF,TGTGCCAGCAGCCTCGACAGGGTGGGGACTGAAGCTTTCTTT
.,.,TRBV29-1,TRBJ1-3,14,CSVVQGFSGNTIYF,TGCAGCGTTGTACAGGGATTCTCTGGAAACACCATATATTTT
.,.,TRBV15,TRBJ2-1,13,CATSRDLQGQKFF,TGTGCCACCAGCAGAGATTTACAGGGCCAGAAGTTCTTC
.,.,TRBV2,TRBJ2-1,14,CATRGARDTHEQFF,TGTGCCACCAGGGGGGCCCGGGACACTCATGAGCAGTTCTTC
TRBD2,.,TRBV11-2,TRBJ2-3,15,CASSRLAGVTDTQYF,TGTGCCAGCAGCCGACTAGCGGGAGTTACGGATACGCAGTATTTT